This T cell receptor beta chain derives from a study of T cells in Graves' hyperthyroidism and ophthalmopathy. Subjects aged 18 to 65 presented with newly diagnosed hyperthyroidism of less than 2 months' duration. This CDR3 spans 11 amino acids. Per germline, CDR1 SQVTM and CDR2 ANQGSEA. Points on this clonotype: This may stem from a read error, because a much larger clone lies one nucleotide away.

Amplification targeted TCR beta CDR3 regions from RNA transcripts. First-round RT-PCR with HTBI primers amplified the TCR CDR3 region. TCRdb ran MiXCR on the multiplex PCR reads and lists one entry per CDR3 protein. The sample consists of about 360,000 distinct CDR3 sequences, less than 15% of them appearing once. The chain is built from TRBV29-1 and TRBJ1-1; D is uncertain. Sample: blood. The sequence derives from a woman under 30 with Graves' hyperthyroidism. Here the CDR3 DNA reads TGCATCGTTGCTGGAGGGCCTGAAGCTTTCTTT. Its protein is CIVAGGPEAFF.